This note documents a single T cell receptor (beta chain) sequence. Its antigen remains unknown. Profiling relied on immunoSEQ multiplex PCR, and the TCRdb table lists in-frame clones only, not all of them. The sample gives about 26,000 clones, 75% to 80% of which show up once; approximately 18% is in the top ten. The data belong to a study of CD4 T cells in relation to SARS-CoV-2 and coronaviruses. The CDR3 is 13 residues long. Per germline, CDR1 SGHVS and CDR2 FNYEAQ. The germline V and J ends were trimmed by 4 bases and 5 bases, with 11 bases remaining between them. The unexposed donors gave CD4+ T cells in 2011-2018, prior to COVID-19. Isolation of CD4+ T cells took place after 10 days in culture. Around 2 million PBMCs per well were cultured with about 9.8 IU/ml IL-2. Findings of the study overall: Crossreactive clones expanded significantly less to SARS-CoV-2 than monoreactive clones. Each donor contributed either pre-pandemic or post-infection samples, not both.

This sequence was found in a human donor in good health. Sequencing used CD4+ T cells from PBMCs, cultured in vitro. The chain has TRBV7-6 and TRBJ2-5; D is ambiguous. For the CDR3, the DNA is TGTGCCAGCAGCTCCCCGGCGAGGGAGACCCAGTACTTC. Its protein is CASSSPARETQYF.